The rows below give T cell receptor beta chains drawn from one sample of a study of memory CD4+ T cells and cytomegalovirus serostatus. Sequenced by immunoSEQ multiplex PCR; TCRdb stores in-frame clones only, minus some. The profile covers some 54,000 clones, with 80% appearing a single time and about 1.4% taken by the ten largest. Sequencing was done on a sample of memory CD4+ T cells from blood. The origin of the receptors is an adult in good health and CMV-seropositive. Each CDR3 is given with its conserved first and last residue. The D gene is left open where the match is weak. Clone size is given for some rows only: seen once, a few or many times, or a class if the clone is expanded.

>TRBV18|TRBJ2-2|once|NA
TGTGCCAGCTCACGTGTGGGAACCGGGGAGCTGTTTTTT
CASSRVGTGELFF
>TRBV5-1|TRBJ1-1|once|NA
TGCGCCAGCAGCTTGGGATCCGTCTCTACTGAAGCTTTCTTT
CASSLGSVSTEAFF
>TRBV5-4|TRBJ2-3|NA|TRBD2
TGTGCCAGCAGCGGGGGACTAGCGGGGGGGAAGTCAGATACGCAGTATTTT
CASSGGLAGGKSDTQYF
>TRBV18|TRBJ1-5|NA|NA
TGTGCCAGCTCACGGGGGATAGACAACACCAATCAGCCCCAGCATTTT
CASSRGIDNTNQPQHF
>TRBV19|TRBJ1-4|NA|NA
TGTGCCAGTAGTATCCTGGGGCCTCGGGGTGAAAAACTGTTTTTT
CASSILGPRGEKLFF
>TRBV28|TRBJ1-3|NA|NA
TGTGCCAGCAGTTTATACAGCTCTGGAAACACCATATATTTT
CASSLYSSGNTIYF
>TRBV4-3|TRBJ1-5|NA|NA
TGCGCCAGCAGCCAAGATTACGGGGGGCCCCAGCCCCAGCATTTT
CASSQDYGGPQPQHF
>TRBV7-3|TRBJ2-5|NA|NA
TGTGCCAGCAGCCGTACAGGGCGAAGACCCCAAGAGACCCAGTACTTC
CASSRTGRRPQETQYF
>TRBV2|TRBJ2-7|NA|NA
TGTGCCAGCCGGTACGGTACCAGCTCCTACGAGCAGTACTTC
CASRYGTSSYEQYF
>TRBV4-3|TRBJ1-2|NA|NA
TGCGCCAGCAGCCAAGATGAAGGCATGTATTATGGCTACACCTTC
CASSQDEGMYYGYTF
>TRBV7-9|TRBJ2-1|NA|TRBD1
TGTGCCAGCAGCCGGACAGGGGGTCTTATCTACAATGAGCAGTTCTTC
CASSRTGGLIYNEQFF
>TRBV18|TRBJ1-1|NA|NA
TGTGCCAGCTCTCAGGGGAAAGGGACTGAAGCTTTCTTT
CASSQGKGTEAFF
>TRBV6-6|TRBJ2-3|NA|NA
TGTGCCAGCAGCTCCGTCCGTAGCACAGATACGCAGTATTTT
CASSSVRSTDTQYF
>TRBV18|TRBJ2-7|NA|NA
TGTGCCAGCTCACCACGCGGGGTATACGAGCAGTACTTC
CASSPRGVYEQYF
>TRBV7-3|TRBJ2-2|NA|TRBD1
TGTGCCAGCAGTCGCACAGGGGGCGCTTCGGTCGGGGAGCTGTTTTTT
CASSRTGGASVGELFF
>TRBV7-2|TRBJ2-1|NA|TRBD2
TGTGCCAGCAGGGGACTAGGACCCTACAATGAGCAGTTCTTC
CASRGLGPYNEQFF
>TRBV9|TRBJ1-6|NA|NA
TGTGCCAGCAGCCCCCAAGTGGGGAATTCACCCCTCCACTTT
CASSPQVGNSPLHF
>TRBV19|TRBJ2-5|NA|TRBD1
TGTGCCAGTAGTAAAACCTGGGACAGCAAAGAGACCCAGTACTTC
CASSKTWDSKETQYF
>TRBV19|TRBJ1-5|NA|NA
TGTGCCACCCGGGACTTCCGAAGCAATCAGCCCCAGCATTTT
CATRDFRSNQPQHF
>TRBV7-9|TRBJ1-4|NA|TRBD1
TGTGCCAGCAGCTTAACAGGGGGCGGTGGTAACGAAAAACTGTTTTTT
CASSLTGGGGNEKLFF
>TRBV5-1|TRBJ1-4|NA|TRBD1
TGCGCCAGCAGCCGTGGGACAGGAACTAATGAAAAACTGTTTTTT
CASSRGTGTNEKLFF
>TRBV5-4|TRBJ2-7|NA|TRBD2
TGTGCCAGCAGCCGCACGGGGGGGTTGGACGAGCAGTACTTC
CASSRTGGLDEQYF
>TRBV19|TRBJ1-3|NA|NA
TGTGCCAGTAGTATAGACGGCGGTTTAATCGGAAACACCATATATTTT
CASSIDGGLIGNTIYF
>TRBV11-3|TRBJ2-1|NA|NA
TGTGCCAGCAGCTTATTGAACTGCATCTCCTACAATGAGCAGTTCTTC
CASSLLNCISYNEQFF
>TRBV19|TRBJ1-1|NA|NA
TGTGCCAGTGGCCTCGTGGGGTGGTTGAACACTGAAGCTTTCTTT
CASGLVGWLNTEAFF
>TRBV5-4|TRBJ2-3|NA|TRBD2
TGTGCCAGCAGGACCTCACTAGCGAGCACAGATACGCAGTATTTT
CASRTSLASTDTQYF
>TRBV29-1|TRBJ1-5|once|NA
TGCAGCGTTGGGCCACAGCTAAATCAGCCCCAGCATTTT
CSVGPQLNQPQHF
>TRBV6-1|TRBJ1-5|NA|NA
TGTGCCAGCAGTGTAATCTTGCAGGGTTTAAGCAATCAGCCCCAGCATTTT
CASSVILQGLSNQPQHF
>TRBV7-2|TRBJ1-6|NA|TRBD1
TGTGCCAGCAGCCTGAAACAGGGGACCTTATATAATTCACCCCTCCACTTT
CASSLKQGTLYNSPLHF
>TRBV11-3|TRBJ2-7|NA|TRBD2
TGTGCCAGCAGCCCTGGGACTAGCGGCTACGAGCAGTACTTC
CASSPGTSGYEQYF
>TRBV28|TRBJ1-6|NA|NA
TGTGCTCATGGAGGGAGCTCCTATAATTCACCCCTCCACTTT
CAHGGSSYNSPLHF
>TRBV10-3|TRBJ1-1|NA|NA
TGTGCCATCAGCTCGGGACCGCCTATGGGCACTGAAGCTTTCTTT
CAISSGPPMGTEAFF
>TRBV18|TRBJ1-1|NA|TRBD1
TGTGCCAGCTCACCCAGGGGGATTGACACTGAAGCTTTCTTT
CASSPRGIDTEAFF
>TRBV5-1|TRBJ2-1|NA|TRBD1
TGCGCCAGCAGCTATGGGACAGGACCCTACAATGAGCAGTTCTTC
CASSYGTGPYNEQFF
>TRBV2|TRBJ1-5|NA|NA
TGTGCCAGCAGTAGATCCCAGCAGCCCCAGCATTTT
CASSRSQQPQHF
>TRBV29-1|TRBJ1-5|once|TRBD1
TGCAGCCTGAGGGACAGAATCAATCAGCCCCAGCATTTT
CSLRDRINQPQHF
>TRBV30|TRBJ2-7|NA|NA
TGTGCCTGGAGTGTTCAGGGCCTCTACGAGCAGTACTTC
CAWSVQGLYEQYF
>TRBV7-9|TRBJ1-5|NA|NA
TGTGCCAGCACCCCCCCCCTCGCCAAGGGACACCCCAATCAGCCCCAGCATTTT
CASTPPLAKGHPNQPQHF
>TRBV5-6|TRBJ1-6|NA|NA
TGTGCCAGCAGCTTGAACATACAGGGAAATAATTCACCCCTCCACTTT
CASSLNIQGNNSPLHF
>TRBV30|TRBJ1-6|NA|NA
TGTGCCTGGAGTGCAGGGGTCCTCATGAATTCACCCCTCCACTTT
CAWSAGVLMNSPLHF
>TRBV6-5|TRBJ2-5|NA|TRBD1
TGTGCCAGCAAGCGTGGGACAGGGGTGGGGACCCAGTACTTC
CASKRGTGVGTQYF
>TRBV4-1|TRBJ2-1|NA|TRBD2
TGCGCCAGCAGTCTAGCGGGCCTCTTAGGGTATGAGCAGTTCTTC
CASSLAGLLGYEQFF
>TRBV6-5|TRBJ1-2|NA|NA
TGTGCCAGCAGTTACTCGATAATTGGCTACACCTTC
CASSYSIIGYTF
>TRBV6-1|TRBJ1-5|NA|NA
TGTGCCAGCAGTGCTACAGGGAAAGGACAGCCCCAGCATTTT
CASSATGKGQPQHF
>TRBV19|TRBJ2-6|NA|NA
TGTGCCAGTAGCCAATCTGGGGCCAACGTCCTGACTTTC
CASSQSGANVLTF
>TRBV5-6|TRBJ1-1|NA|NA
TGTGCCAGCAGCGGTTCGGGGTACACTGAAGCTTTCTTT
CASSGSGYTEAFF
>TRBV9|TRBJ1-6|NA|NA
TGTGCCAGCAGCGCACTGGGGACGTGGAATTCACCCCTCCACTTT
CASSALGTWNSPLHF
>TRBV7-9|TRBJ1-3|NA|NA
TGTGCCAGCAGCTTAGCCGGAGGGTCTGGAAACACCATATATTTT
CASSLAGGSGNTIYF
>TRBV28|TRBJ1-5|NA|NA
TGTGCCAGCAGTGGGGCAAACCTTAGGGATCAGCCCCAGCATTTT
CASSGANLRDQPQHF
>TRBV28|TRBJ2-5|NA|NA
TGTGCCAGCAGTTTTGGCTCAGGGTCAACCCACCAAGAGACCCAGTACTTC
CASSFGSGSTHQETQYF
>TRBV7-2|TRBJ1-1|NA|NA
TGTGCCAGCAGCCTAGGAGGGAGGAACACTGAAGCTTTCTTT
CASSLGGRNTEAFF
>TRBV4-2|TRBJ1-3|NA|TRBD1
TGTGCCAGCAGCCGAGACAGTTCCTCGACAGGGACCGGAAACACCATATATTTT
CASSRDSSSTGTGNTIYF
>TRBV2|TRBJ1-1|few|NA
TGTGCCAGCAGTGGTCAGGTGCCGAACACTGAAGCTTTCTTT
CASSGQVPNTEAFF